This TCR beta chain was recorded in a study of T-cell memory formation after mild COVID-19. TCRdb reprocessed the 5' RACE reads with MiXCR, giving one entry per CDR3 protein. The table has around 200,000 distinct CDR3 sequences, about a fifth seen once. The CDR3 length is 13 residues. Germline assignment: CDR1 SNHLY and CDR2 FYNNEI. Trimming shortened V by 4 bases and J by 2 bases, and 8 bases separated the two germline ends. The chain joins TRBV2 to TRBJ1-2, with D unclear. This TCR was sampled from a man between 18 and 29 years old who had mild COVID-19 (a few samples of this study predate the infection). Cell type and time point are not known. Specimen: PBMCs or a T cell subset sorted from them (not recorded which). The CDR3 DNA sequence: TGTGCCAGCAGTGGCGGCGGGAACTATGGCTACACCTTC. It encodes CASSGGGNYGYTF.